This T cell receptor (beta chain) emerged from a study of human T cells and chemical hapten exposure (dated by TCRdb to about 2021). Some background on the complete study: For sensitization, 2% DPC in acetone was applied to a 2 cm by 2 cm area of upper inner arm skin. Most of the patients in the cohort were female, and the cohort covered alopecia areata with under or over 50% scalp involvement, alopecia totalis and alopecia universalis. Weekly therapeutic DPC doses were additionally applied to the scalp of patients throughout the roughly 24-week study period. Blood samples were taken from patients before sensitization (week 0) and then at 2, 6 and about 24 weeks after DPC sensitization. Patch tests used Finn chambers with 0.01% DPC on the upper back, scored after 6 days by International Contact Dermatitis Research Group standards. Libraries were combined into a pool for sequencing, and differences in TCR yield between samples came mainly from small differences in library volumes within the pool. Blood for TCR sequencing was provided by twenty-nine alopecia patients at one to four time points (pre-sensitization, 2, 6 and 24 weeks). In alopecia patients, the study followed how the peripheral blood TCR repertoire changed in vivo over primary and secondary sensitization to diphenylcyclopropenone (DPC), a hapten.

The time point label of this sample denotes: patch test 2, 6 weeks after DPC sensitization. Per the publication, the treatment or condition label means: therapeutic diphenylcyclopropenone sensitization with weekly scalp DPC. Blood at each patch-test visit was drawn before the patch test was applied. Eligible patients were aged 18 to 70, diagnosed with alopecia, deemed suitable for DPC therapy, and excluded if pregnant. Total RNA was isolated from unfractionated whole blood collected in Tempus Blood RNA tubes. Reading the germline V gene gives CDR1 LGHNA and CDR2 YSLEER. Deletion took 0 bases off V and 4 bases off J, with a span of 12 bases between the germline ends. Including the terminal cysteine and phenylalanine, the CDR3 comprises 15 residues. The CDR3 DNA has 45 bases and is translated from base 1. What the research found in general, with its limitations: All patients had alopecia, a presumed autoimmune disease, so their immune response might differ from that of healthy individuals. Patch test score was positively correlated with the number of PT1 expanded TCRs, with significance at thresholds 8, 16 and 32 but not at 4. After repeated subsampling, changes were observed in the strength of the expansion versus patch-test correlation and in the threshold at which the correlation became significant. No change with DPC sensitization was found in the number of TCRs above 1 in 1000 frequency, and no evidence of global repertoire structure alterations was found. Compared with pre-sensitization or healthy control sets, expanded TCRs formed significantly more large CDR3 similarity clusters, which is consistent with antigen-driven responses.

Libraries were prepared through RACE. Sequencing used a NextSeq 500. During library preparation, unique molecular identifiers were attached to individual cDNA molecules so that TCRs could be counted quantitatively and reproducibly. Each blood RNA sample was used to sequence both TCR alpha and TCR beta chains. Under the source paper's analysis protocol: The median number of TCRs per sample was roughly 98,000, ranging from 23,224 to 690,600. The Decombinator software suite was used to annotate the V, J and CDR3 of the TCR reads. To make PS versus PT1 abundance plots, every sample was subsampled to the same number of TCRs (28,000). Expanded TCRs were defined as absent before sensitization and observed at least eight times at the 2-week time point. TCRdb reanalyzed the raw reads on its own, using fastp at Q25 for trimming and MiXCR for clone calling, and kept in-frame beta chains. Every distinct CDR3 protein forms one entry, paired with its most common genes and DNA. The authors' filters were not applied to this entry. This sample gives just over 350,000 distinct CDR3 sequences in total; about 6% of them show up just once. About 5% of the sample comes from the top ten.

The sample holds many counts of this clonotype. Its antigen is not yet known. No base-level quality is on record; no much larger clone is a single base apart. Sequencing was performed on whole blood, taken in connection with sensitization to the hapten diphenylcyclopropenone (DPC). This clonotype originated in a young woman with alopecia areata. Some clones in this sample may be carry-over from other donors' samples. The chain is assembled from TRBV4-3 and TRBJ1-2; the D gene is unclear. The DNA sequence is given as TGCGCCAGCAGCCAAGAGCTGCAGTCAAGCTATGGCTACACCTTC. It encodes CASSQELQSSYGYTF.